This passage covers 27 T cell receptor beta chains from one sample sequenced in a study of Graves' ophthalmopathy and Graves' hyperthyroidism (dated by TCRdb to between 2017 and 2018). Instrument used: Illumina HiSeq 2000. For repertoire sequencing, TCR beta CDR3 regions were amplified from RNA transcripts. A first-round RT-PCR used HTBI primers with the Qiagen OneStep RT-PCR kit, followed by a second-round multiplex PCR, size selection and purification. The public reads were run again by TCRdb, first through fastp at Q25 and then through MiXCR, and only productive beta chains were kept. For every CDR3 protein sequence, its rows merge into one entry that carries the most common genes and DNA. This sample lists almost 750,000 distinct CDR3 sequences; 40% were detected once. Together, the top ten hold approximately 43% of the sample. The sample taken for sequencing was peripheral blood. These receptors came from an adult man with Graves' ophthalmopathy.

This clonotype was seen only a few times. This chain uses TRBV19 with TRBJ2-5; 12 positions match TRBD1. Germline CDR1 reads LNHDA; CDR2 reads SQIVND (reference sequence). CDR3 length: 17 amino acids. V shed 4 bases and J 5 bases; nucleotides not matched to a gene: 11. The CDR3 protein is CASSKGTGGRFEETQYF. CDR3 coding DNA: TGTGCCAGTAGTAAAGGGACAGGGGGCCGTTTTGAGGAGACCCAGTACTTC.

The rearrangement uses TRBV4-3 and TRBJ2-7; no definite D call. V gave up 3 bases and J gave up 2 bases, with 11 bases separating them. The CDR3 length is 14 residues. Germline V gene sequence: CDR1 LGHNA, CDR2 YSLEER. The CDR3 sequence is CASSQNTAAYEQYF. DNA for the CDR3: TGCGCCAGCAGCCAGAATACGGCAGCCTACGAGCAGTACTTC.

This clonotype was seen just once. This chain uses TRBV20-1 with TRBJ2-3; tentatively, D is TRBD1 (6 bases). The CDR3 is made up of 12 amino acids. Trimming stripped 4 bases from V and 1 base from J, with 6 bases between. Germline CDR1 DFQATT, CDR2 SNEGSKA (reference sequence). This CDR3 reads CSATGGTDTQYF. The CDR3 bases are TGCAGTGCTACAGGGGGCACAGATACGCAGTATTTT.

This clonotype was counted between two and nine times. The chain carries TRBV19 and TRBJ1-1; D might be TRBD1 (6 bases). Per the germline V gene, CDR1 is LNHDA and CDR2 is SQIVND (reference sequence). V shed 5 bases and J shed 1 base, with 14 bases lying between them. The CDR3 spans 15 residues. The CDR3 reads CASSEHRAPNTEAFF. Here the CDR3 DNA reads TGTGCCAGTAGTGAACACAGGGCCCCGAACACTGAAGCTTTCTTT.

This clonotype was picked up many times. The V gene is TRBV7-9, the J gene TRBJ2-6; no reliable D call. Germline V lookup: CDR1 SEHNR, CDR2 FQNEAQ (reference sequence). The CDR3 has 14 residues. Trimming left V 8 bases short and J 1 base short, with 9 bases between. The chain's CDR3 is CASDVDSGANVLTF. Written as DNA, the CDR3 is TGTGCCAGCGACGTGGATTCTGGGGCCAACGTCCTGACTTTC. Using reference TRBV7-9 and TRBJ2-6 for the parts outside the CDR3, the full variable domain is DTGVSQNPRHKITKRGQNVTFRCDPISEHNRLYWYRQTLGQGPEFLTYFQNEAQLEKSRLLSDRFSAERPKGSFSTLEIQRTEQGDSAMYLCASDVDSGANVLTFGAGSRLTVL.

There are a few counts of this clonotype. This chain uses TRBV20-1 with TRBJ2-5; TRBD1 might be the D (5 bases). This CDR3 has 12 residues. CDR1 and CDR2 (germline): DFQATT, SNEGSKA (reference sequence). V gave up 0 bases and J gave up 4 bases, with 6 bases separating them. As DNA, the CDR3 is TGCAGTGCTAGAGATCAGGGAGAGACCCAGTACTTC. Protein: CSARDQGETQYF.

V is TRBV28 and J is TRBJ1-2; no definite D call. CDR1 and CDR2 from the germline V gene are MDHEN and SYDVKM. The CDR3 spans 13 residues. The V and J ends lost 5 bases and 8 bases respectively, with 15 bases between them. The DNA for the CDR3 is TGTGCCAGCAGTCTCAGTGTCGCTCTAGGCTACACCTTC. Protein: CASSLSVALGYTF.

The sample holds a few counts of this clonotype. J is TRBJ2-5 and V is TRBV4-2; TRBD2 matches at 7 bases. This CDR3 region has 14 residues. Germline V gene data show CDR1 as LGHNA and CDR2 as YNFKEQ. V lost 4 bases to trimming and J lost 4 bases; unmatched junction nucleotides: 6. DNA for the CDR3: TGTGCCAGCAGCCCCAGAGGGGAGGGAGAGACCCAGTACTTC. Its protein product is CASSPRGEGETQYF.

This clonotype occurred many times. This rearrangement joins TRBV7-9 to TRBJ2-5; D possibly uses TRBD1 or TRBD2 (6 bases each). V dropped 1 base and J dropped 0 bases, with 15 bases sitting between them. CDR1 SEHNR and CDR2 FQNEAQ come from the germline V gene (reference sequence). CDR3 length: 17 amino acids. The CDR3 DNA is TGTGCCAGCAGCTTAGACGGGGGCACCGGTGACCAAGAGACCCAGTACTTC. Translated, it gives CASSLDGGTGDQETQYF. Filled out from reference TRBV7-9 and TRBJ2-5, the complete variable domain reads DTGVSQNPRHKITKRGQNVTFRCDPISEHNRLYWYRQTLGQGPEFLTYFQNEAQLEKSRLLSDRFSAERPKGSFSTLEIQRTEQGDSAMYLCASSLDGGTGDQETQYFGPGTRLLVL.

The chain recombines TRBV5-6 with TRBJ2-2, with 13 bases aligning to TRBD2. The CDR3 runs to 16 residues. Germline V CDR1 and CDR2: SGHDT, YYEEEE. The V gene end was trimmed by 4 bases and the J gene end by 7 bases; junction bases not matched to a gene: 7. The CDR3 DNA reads TGTGCCAGCAGCCCCGGACTAGCGGGAGTCGGCGGGGAGCTGTTTTTT. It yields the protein CASSPGLAGVGGELFF.

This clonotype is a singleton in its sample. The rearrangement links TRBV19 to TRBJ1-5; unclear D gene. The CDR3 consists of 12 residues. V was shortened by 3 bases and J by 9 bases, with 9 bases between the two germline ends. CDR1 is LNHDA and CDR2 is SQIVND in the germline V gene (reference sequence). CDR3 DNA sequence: TGTGCCAGTAGTATTAGGGCGGGGCCCCAGCATTTT. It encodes CASSIRAGPQHF.

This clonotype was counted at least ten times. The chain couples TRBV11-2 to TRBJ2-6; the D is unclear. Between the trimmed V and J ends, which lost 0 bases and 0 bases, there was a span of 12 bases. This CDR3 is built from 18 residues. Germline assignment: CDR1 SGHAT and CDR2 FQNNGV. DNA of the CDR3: TGTGCCAGCAGCTTAGATCGAAGCTCCCACTCTGGGGCCAACGTCCTGACTTTC. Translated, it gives CASSLDRSSHSGANVLTF.

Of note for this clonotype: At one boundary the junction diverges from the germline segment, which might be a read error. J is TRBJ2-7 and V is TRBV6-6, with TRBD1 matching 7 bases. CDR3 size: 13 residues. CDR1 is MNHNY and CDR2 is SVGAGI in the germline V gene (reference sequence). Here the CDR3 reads CASSHDRDFVEGF. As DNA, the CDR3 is TGTGCCAGCAGTCATGACAGGGATTTCGTTGAGGGCTTC.

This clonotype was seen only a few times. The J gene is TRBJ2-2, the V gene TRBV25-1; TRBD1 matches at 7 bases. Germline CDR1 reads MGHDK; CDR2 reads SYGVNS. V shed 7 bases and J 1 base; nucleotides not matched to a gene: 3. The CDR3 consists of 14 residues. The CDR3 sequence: CASKGQVNTGELFF. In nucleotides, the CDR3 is TGTGCCAGCAAAGGACAGGTGAACACCGGGGAGCTGTTTTTT.

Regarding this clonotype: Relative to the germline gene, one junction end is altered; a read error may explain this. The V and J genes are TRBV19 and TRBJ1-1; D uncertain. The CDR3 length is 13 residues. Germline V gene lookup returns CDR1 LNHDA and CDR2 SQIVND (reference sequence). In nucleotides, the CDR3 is TGTGCCAGTAGTTATGGACCGAACACTGAAACTTTCTTT. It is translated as CASSYGPNTETFF.

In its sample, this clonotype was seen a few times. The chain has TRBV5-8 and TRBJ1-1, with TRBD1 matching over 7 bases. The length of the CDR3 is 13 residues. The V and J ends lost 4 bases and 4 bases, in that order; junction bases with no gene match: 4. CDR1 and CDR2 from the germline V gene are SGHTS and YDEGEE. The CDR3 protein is CASSRDRSTEAFF. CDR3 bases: TGTGCCAGCAGCCGGGACAGAAGCACTGAAGCTTTCTTT.

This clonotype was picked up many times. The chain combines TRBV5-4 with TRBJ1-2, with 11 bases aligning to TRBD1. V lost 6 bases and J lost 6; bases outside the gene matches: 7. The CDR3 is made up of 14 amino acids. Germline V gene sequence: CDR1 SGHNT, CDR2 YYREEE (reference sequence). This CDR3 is CASTQDRGLDGYTF. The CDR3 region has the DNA TGTGCCAGCACCCAGGACAGGGGGCTTGATGGCTACACCTTC.

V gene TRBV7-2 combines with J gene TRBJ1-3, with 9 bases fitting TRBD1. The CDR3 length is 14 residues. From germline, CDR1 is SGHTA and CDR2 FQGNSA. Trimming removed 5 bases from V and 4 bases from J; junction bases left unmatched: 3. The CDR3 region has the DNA TGTGCCAGCAGCGCCGGGACAGGGGGAAACACCATATATTTT. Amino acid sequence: CASSAGTGGNTIYF. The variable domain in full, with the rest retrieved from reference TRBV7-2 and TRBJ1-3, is GAGVSQSPSNKVTEKGKDVELRCDPISGHTALYWYRQSLGQGLEFLIYFQGNSAPDKSGLPSDRFSAERTGGSVSTLTIQRTQQEDSAVYLCASSAGTGGNTIYFGEGSWLTVV.

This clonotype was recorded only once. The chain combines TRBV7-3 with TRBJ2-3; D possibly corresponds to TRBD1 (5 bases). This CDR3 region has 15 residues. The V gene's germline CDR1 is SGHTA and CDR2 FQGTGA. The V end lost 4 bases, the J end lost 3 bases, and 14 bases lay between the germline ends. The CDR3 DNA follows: TGTGCCAGCAGCTCAGTCGGCAGGGCAACAGATACGCAGTATTTT. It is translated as CASSSVGRATDTQYF.

The CDR3 DNA reads TGTGCCAGCAGCCGGACCGCGTCTGAGACCCAGTACTTC. Its translation is CASSRTASETQYF. The J gene is TRBJ2-5, the V gene TRBV7-8; no clear D gene. Germline V gene data show CDR1 as SGHVS and CDR2 as FQNEAQ. CDR3 length: 13 amino acids. Trimming removed 5 bases from V and 5 bases from J, with 12 bases in between.

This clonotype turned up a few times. The CDR3 protein is CASKDPELGGANVLTF. The CDR3 coding sequence is TGTGCCAGCAAAGACCCCGAGCTAGGTGGGGCCAACGTCCTGACTTTC. The V gene is TRBV10-3, the J gene TRBJ2-6; no clear D. V was trimmed by 10 bases and J by 3 bases, leaving 19 bases between them. This CDR3 spans 16 amino acids. From germline, CDR1 is ENHRY and CDR2 SYGVKD.

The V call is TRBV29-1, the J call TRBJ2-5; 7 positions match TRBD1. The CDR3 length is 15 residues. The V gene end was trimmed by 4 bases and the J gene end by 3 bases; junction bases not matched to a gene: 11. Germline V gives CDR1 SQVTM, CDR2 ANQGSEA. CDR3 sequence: CSVAIRRQGEETQYF. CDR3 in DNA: TGCAGCGTTGCCATCAGGCGACAGGGAGAAGAGACCCAGTACTTC.

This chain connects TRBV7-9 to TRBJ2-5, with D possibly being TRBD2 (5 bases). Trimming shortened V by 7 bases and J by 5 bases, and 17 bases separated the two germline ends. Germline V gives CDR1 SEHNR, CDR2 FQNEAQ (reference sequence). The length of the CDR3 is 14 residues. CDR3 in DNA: TGTGCCAGCACGGGGATATCCCCTCTGGAGACCCAGTACTTC. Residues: CASTGISPLETQYF. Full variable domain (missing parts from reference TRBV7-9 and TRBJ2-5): DTGVSQNPRHKITKRGQNVTFRCDPISEHNRLYWYRQTLGQGPEFLTYFQNEAQLEKSRLLSDRFSAERPKGSFSTLEIQRTEQGDSAMYLCASTGISPLETQYFGPGTRLLVL.

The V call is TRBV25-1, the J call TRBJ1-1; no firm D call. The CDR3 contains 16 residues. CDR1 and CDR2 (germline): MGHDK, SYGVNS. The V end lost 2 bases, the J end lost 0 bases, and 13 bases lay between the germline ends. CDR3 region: CASSEKGTVMNTEAFF. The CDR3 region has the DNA TGTGCCAGCAGTGAAAAGGGAACGGTGATGAACACTGAAGCTTTCTTT.

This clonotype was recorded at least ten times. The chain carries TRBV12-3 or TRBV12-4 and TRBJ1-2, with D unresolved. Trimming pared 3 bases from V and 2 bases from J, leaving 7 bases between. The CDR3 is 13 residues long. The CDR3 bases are TGTGCCAGCAGTTTCCCGGAGAACTATGGCTACACCTTC. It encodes CASSFPENYGYTF.

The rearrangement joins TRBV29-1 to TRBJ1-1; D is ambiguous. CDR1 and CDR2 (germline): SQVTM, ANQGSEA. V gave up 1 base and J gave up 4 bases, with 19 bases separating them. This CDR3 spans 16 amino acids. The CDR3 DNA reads TGCAGCGTTGAAGTCCGGACCAGCAGTTACCTCACTGAAGCTTTCTTT. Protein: CSVEVRTSSYLTEAFF.

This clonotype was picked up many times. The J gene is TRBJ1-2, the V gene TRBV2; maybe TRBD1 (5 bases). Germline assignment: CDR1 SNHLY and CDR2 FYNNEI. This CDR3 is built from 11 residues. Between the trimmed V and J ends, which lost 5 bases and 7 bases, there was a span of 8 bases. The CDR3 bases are TGTGCCAGCAGTCGGGGACTTGGCTACACCTTC. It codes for CASSRGLGYTF.